Each of the 20 T cell receptor beta chains below was sequenced from the same sample in a study of shared clonotypes between healthy human individuals (dated by TCRdb to 2020 to 2022). The library was prepared using the immunoSEQ multiplex PCR assay. The table comes from immuneACCESS by way of TCRdb, which keeps in-frame sequences with V and J called. Part of the clones is missing from these tables; in studies checked, under half for an unresolved V gene and the rest for unknown reasons. For this sample the table gives some 740,000 clones, of which around 93% were detected only once. The ten largest clones take up under 30% of the sample. CD8 naive samples consisted of CD45RO-negative cells that were positively selected for CCR7, yielding a CD45RA+CCR7+ population without TemRA cells. The specimen sequenced was naive CD8+ T cells sorted from blood. The cell subset or site label of this sample denotes: CD45RA+CCR7+. The receptors derive from a young man in good health.

V usage is TRBV6-6 and J usage is TRBJ1-5; no reliable D call. This CDR3 is 13 amino acids long. V lost 2 bases and J lost 6, with 8 bases in between. Germline V gives CDR1 MNHNY, CDR2 SVGAGI (reference sequence). CDR3 region: CASSYDTGQPQHF. DNA for the CDR3: TGTGCCAGCAGTTACGACACCGGTCAGCCCCAGCATTTT.

This rearrangement joins TRBV15 to TRBJ2-2; a possible D gene is TRBD2 (6 bases). Trimming took 4 bases from V and 0 from J, leaving 21 bases between them. The CDR3 has 19 residues. The germline V gene encodes CDR1 LNHNV and CDR2 YYDKDF (reference sequence). The CDR3 reads CATSTARDRIFSNTGELFF. The CDR3 DNA sequence: TGTGCCACCAGCACCGCGCGGGACCGAATTTTCTCGAACACCGGGGAGCTGTTTTTT.

The gene calls are TRBV27 and TRBJ2-1; no firm D call. This CDR3 is built from 15 residues. V was cut by 4 bases and J by 1 base, with 11 bases left in between. Germline V gene lookup returns CDR1 MNHEY and CDR2 SMNVEV (reference sequence). In DNA, the CDR3 is TGTGCCAGCAGTTCGTCCCTGCTATCCTACAATGAGCAGTTCTTC. Its translation: CASSSSLLSYNEQFF.

This clone was detected a few times. The chain has TRBV7-9 and TRBJ2-7; D ambiguous. Germline V gene data show CDR1 as SEHNR and CDR2 as FQNEAQ (reference sequence). Between the trimmed V and J ends, which lost 4 bases and 4 bases, there was a span of 14 bases. This CDR3 comprises 14 residues. CDR3 sequence (DNA): TGTGCCAGCAGCTCACCGATCTCGCCTTACGAGCAGTACTTC. Protein sequence: CASSSPISPYEQYF.

The J gene is TRBJ2-1, the V gene TRBV5-6; possible D gene TRBD1, 5 bases. V was cut by 3 bases and J by 6 bases, with 10 bases left in between. This CDR3 region has 13 residues. Germline CDR1 SGHDT, CDR2 YYEEEE. CDR3 protein: CASSSDSLNEQFF. The DNA for the CDR3 is TGTGCCAGCAGCTCAGACAGCCTCAATGAGCAGTTCTTC.

The V call is TRBV7-9, the J call TRBJ1-2; possibly TRBD1 for D (6 bases). V was cut by 5 bases and J by 4 bases, with 11 bases left in between. Germline assignment: CDR1 SEHNR and CDR2 FQNEAQ (reference sequence). The CDR3 is 13 amino acids. The CDR3 here is CASSPVDSYGYTF. CDR3 nucleotides: TGTGCCAGCAGCCCAGTGGACAGCTATGGCTACACCTTC. Using reference TRBV7-9 and TRBJ1-2 for the parts outside the CDR3, the full variable domain is DTGVSQNPRHKITKRGQNVTFRCDPISEHNRLYWYRQTLGQGPEFLTYFQNEAQLEKSRLLSDRFSAERPKGSFSTLEIQRTEQGDSAMYLCASSPVDSYGYTFGSGTRLTVV.

This rearrangement joins TRBV2 to TRBJ2-1; maybe TRBD2 (6 bases). The germline V gene encodes CDR1 SNHLY and CDR2 FYNNEI. The CDR3 spans 15 residues. Between the trimmed V and J ends, which lost 7 bases and 2 bases, there was a span of 15 bases. The CDR3 loop reads CASKGGGVTYNEQFF. DNA of the CDR3: TGTGCCAGCAAGGGTGGAGGGGTTACCTACAATGAGCAGTTCTTC. Drawing the rest from reference TRBV2 and TRBJ2-1, the complete variable domain is EPEVTQTPSHQVTQMGQEVILRCVPISNHLYFYWYRQILGQKVEFLVSFYNNEISEKSEIFDDQFSVERPDGSNFTLKIRSTKLEDSAMYFCASKGGGVTYNEQFFGPGTRLTVL.

The V call is TRBV27, the J call TRBJ1-1, with a possible D match to TRBD1 (6 bases). CDR3 size: 16 residues. Germline V gives CDR1 MNHEY, CDR2 SMNVEV (reference sequence). V was cut by 5 bases and J by 0 bases, with 16 bases left in between. CDR3 sequence (DNA): TGTGCCAGCAGTACGTACAGGGAGAGCATGAACACTGAAGCTTTCTTT. As protein: CASSTYRESMNTEAFF.

This sequence joins TRBV5-6 and TRBJ2-1; no firm D call. V was pared by 0 bases and J by 4 bases, with 5 bases between. In germline, CDR1 is SGHDT, CDR2 YYEEEE. This CDR3 is 13 amino acids long. In DNA form, the CDR3 reads TGTGCCAGCAGCTTGGCCAATTACAATGAGCAGTTCTTC. Translated, it gives CASSLANYNEQFF.

The J gene is TRBJ2-5, the V gene TRBV9; 9 positions match TRBD2. This CDR3 contains 16 residues. Germline V lookup: CDR1 SGDLS, CDR2 YYNGEE. V lost 2 bases, J lost 5 bases, and 10 bases stayed unmatched. Here the CDR3 reads CASSVGTSQNRETQYF. CDR3 nucleotides: TGTGCCAGCAGCGTTGGGACTAGCCAAAACAGGGAGACCCAGTACTTC.

The chain combines TRBV9 with TRBJ2-5; 9 positions agree with TRBD2. The trim removed 3 bases at V and 5 bases at J, leaving 5 bases unmatched. The CDR3 sequence is 14 residues long. CDR1 and CDR2 (germline): SGDLS, YYNGEE. This chain's CDR3 is CASSDLAGPETQYF. The CDR3 DNA reads as TGTGCCAGCAGCGACCTAGCGGGACCTGAGACCCAGTACTTC.

The chain carries TRBV7-9 and TRBJ2-3; 8 bases are shared with TRBD2. Germline CDR1 SEHNR, CDR2 FQNEAQ (reference sequence). With 6 bases clipped from V and 0 bases from J, the junction kept 17 bases outside the gene matches. CDR3 size: 19 residues. The CDR3 DNA reads TGTGCCAGCAGACCAGCCCTCACTGGGTCTAGCGGGAGCACAGATACGCAGTATTTT. As protein: CASRPALTGSSGSTDTQYF.

Concerning this clone: This sample includes further DNA sequences coding for the same CDR3. The rearrangement uses TRBV29-1 and TRBJ2-2; D might be TRBD1 or TRBD2, each matching 5 bases. The germline gives CDR1 SQVTM, CDR2 ANQGSEA. CDR3 length: 13 residues. The V gene lost 6 bases and the J gene lost 0 bases, with 8 bases spanning the gap. The CDR3 DNA sequence: TGCAGCGTATTGGGGGCGAACACCGGGGAGCTGTTTTTT. Amino acids: CSVLGANTGELFF.

The chain recombines TRBV29-1 with TRBJ1-1, with D possibly being TRBD1 (5 bases). V lost 1 base and J 4 bases, leaving 13 bases between the germline ends. This CDR3 region has 14 residues. Germline assignment: CDR1 SQVTM and CDR2 ANQGSEA. As DNA, the CDR3 is TGCAGCGTTGAAGTAAGGGGCTACGGCACTGAAGCTTTCTTT. This codes for CSVEVRGYGTEAFF.

This clone was seen only once. The V gene is TRBV29-1, the J gene TRBJ1-2, with TRBD1 identical over 7 bases. Germline V lookup: CDR1 SQVTM, CDR2 ANQGSEA. The CDR3 spans 14 residues. The V segment lost 5 bases and the J segment 4 bases; nucleotides outside the gene matches: 10. As DNA, the CDR3 is TGCAGCGTTATTACTACAGGGGCTCTCTATGGCTACACCTTC. It yields the protein CSVITTGALYGYTF.

V is TRBV6-1 and J is TRBJ2-7; D is ambiguous. V was clipped by 7 bases and J by 5 bases, with 12 bases between them. Germline V gene data show CDR1 as MNHNS and CDR2 as SASEGT. The CDR3 runs 12 residues. This CDR3 is CASNPPTDEQYF. The DNA for the CDR3 is TGTGCCAGCAACCCTCCCACCGACGAGCAGTACTTC.

This clone was detected only once. As DNA, the CDR3 is TGTGCCAGCAGTTCTCCTAGGAGGACGCGGGGAGGCTACACCTTC. Encoded protein: CASSSPRRTRGGYTF. V and J are TRBV27 and TRBJ1-2; D not resolved. V lost 4 bases, J lost 8 bases, and 20 bases lay in between. The germline V gene has CDR1 MNHEY and CDR2 SMNVEV (reference sequence). There are 15 residues in the CDR3.

With respect to this clone: The same CDR3 also results from other DNA sequences found in this sample. CDR3 sequence: CASSLVGGEQYF. The CDR3 coding sequence is TGTGCCAGCAGCTTGGTCGGGGGCGAGCAGTACTTC. V is TRBV5-6 and J is TRBJ2-7; D is possibly TRBD2 (6 bases). V dropped 0 bases and J dropped 6 bases, with 7 bases sitting between them. Germline V CDR1 and CDR2: SGHDT, YYEEEE. The CDR3 covers 12 residues.

V is TRBV30 and J is TRBJ1-1, with no clear D. CDR3 size: 13 residues. The germline CDR1 and CDR2 sequences are GTSNPN and SVGIG (reference sequence). V lost 6 bases, J lost 0 bases, and 11 bases lay in between. The CDR3 DNA reads as TGTGCCTGCCGGGGAGCGATGAACACTGAAGCTTTCTTT. Translated, it gives CACRGAMNTEAFF.

The chain links TRBV27 to TRBJ2-1; D remains ambiguous. The CDR3 runs 16 residues. Trimming left V 7 bases short and J 4 bases short, with 20 bases between. Germline V gives CDR1 MNHEY, CDR2 SMNVEV (reference sequence). The CDR3 DNA reads as TGTGCCAGCACCCCTTCGTGGGGTGGGGATTACAATGAGCAGTTCTTC. Translation: CASTPSWGGDYNEQFF.